The next 32 T cell receptor beta chains were all read from a single sample in a study of blood T cell repertoires in COVID-19. The method was immunoSEQ multiplex PCR; TCRdb's version includes in-frame clones alone and lacks a portion of them. The sample consists of around 370,000 clones, under 95% of them appearing once. Sequencing was carried out using peripheral blood. The receptor set was obtained from a woman between 18 and 29 years old who had recovered from COVID-19.

The chain carries TRBV6-2 or TRBV6-3 and TRBJ1-1; D is uncertain. The V and J ends lost 1 base and 1 base respectively, with 7 bases between them. The CDR3 sequence is 14 residues long. Germline CDR1 reads MNHEY; CDR2 reads SVGEGT. The chain's CDR3 is CASSYFRGNTEAFF. The CDR3 region has the DNA TGTGCCAGCAGTTACTTTCGGGGGAACACTGAAGCTTTCTTT.

The V gene is TRBV6-2 or TRBV6-3, the J gene TRBJ2-2, with 9 bases identical to TRBD2. CDR3 length: 18 residues. The ends lost 4 bases at V and 3 bases at J; junction bases unmatched: 12. CDR1 is MNHEY, CDR2 SVGEGT, per germline. The CDR3 sequence: CASSFLVASGNYTGELFF. CDR3 nucleotides: TGTGCCAGCAGTTTCCTCGTAGCTAGCGGGAATTACACCGGGGAGCTGTTTTTT.

The chain joins TRBV5-4 to TRBJ2-3; TRBD2 is a possible D gene (5 bases). Germline CDR1 is SGHNT and CDR2 is YYREEE (reference sequence). The CDR3 covers 15 residues. Trimming left V 2 bases short and J 0 bases short, with 10 bases between. For the CDR3, the DNA is TGTGCCAGCAGCTTTAGCGAGACTAGCACAGATACGCAGTATTTT. It is translated as CASSFSETSTDTQYF.

The V gene is TRBV15, the J gene TRBJ2-3, with 11 bases lining up with TRBD1. The V gene's germline CDR1 is LNHNV and CDR2 YYDKDF (reference sequence). The V and J ends lost 5 bases and 4 bases, in that order; junction bases with no gene match: 8. This CDR3 spans 16 amino acids. The CDR3 loop is CATSGDPGQGADTQYF. CDR3 in DNA: TGTGCCACCAGCGGGGACCCGGGACAGGGGGCAGATACGCAGTATTTT.

This clone was recorded once. This chain connects TRBV29-1 to TRBJ2-3, with D perhaps matching TRBD1 (6 bases). The germline CDR1 and CDR2 sequences are SQVTM and ANQGSEA. The CDR3 extends over 15 amino acids. The germline V and J ends were trimmed by 3 bases and 3 bases, with 16 bases remaining between them. The CDR3 nucleotides are TGCAGCGTTGACCTCACAGGGTTCGGGACAGATACGCAGTATTTT. This gives the protein CSVDLTGFGTDTQYF.

This chain connects TRBV14 to TRBJ1-2, with D hard to call. The CDR3 covers 15 residues. Germline V lookup: CDR1 SGHDN, CDR2 FVKESK. With 2 bases removed from V and 2 bases from J, the gap between germline ends came to 12 bases. The CDR3 protein is CASSQIRGKNYGYTF. CDR3 in DNA: TGTGCCAGCAGCCAAATTCGAGGGAAAAACTATGGCTACACCTTC.

V gene TRBV27 combines with J gene TRBJ1-6; no clear D. In germline, CDR1 is MNHEY, CDR2 SMNVEV (reference sequence). The V gene lost 4 bases and the J gene lost 7 bases, with 8 bases spanning the gap. This CDR3 is built from 13 residues. CDR3 protein: CASSSSVNSPLHF. CDR3 bases: TGTGCCAGCAGTTCCTCCGTCAATTCACCCCTCCACTTT.

V is TRBV24-1 and J is TRBJ1-1; no reliable D call. The CDR3 is 13 amino acids. Looked up from germline, CDR1 is KGHDR and CDR2 is SFDVKD. The ends were cut back, 3 bases at V and 1 base at J, with 5 bases in the middle. The DNA of the CDR3 is TGTGCCACCAGTGATGACTGGAACACTGAAGCTTTCTTT. Translated: CATSDDWNTEAFF.

The chain couples TRBV14 to TRBJ1-1, with TRBD1 matching 7 bases. CDR1 and CDR2 (germline): SGHDN, FVKESK. V shed 4 bases and J 4 bases; nucleotides not matched to a gene: 9. CDR3 length equals 15 residues. The CDR3 coding sequence is TGTGCCAGCAGCCGACAAGGGGGCGGTGTCACTGAAGCTTTCTTT. It specifies CASSRQGGGVTEAFF.

V usage is TRBV29-1 and J usage is TRBJ2-1; perhaps TRBD2 as D (6 bases). The CDR3 is 12 amino acids. The V and J ends lost 1 base and 8 bases respectively, with 9 bases between them. Germline V gene lookup returns CDR1 SQVTM and CDR2 ANQGSEA. The CDR3 protein is CSVEGRGDEQFF. CDR3 nucleotides: TGCAGCGTTGAAGGGCGGGGTGATGAGCAGTTCTTC.

J is TRBJ2-1 and V is TRBV12-5, with D hard to call. This CDR3 spans 15 amino acids. V lost 4 bases, J lost 2 bases, and 12 bases lay in between. Germline V CDR1 and CDR2: LGHNT, FRNRAP. The CDR3 loop reads CASGSSRIPYNEQFF. The CDR3 DNA reads as TGTGCTAGTGGTTCTTCGAGAATCCCCTACAATGAGCAGTTCTTC.

The rearrangement links TRBV15 to TRBJ2-1; tentative D call: TRBD2 (5 bases). The CDR3 runs to 16 residues. Germline V gene lookup returns CDR1 LNHNV and CDR2 YYDKDF (reference sequence). The ends were cut back, 3 bases at V and 4 bases at J, with 16 bases in the middle. Here the CDR3 DNA reads TGTGCCACCAGCAGGGAGCGAGCGGACGTATACAATGAGCAGTTCTTC. The encoded protein is CATSRERADVYNEQFF.

This sequence joins TRBV11-3 and TRBJ2-1; 7 bases agree with TRBD2. Germline V CDR1 and CDR2: SGHNT, YENEEA. V lost 0 bases to trimming and J lost 3 bases; unmatched junction nucleotides: 5. This CDR3 is built from 16 residues. The CDR3 bases are TGTGCCAGCAGCTTAGAGGGAGCGGGATTCTACAATGAGCAGTTCTTC. Amino acid sequence: CASSLEGAGFYNEQFF.

Of note for this clone: An end of the junction does not agree with germline; a read error may underlie this. This chain connects TRBV6-2 or TRBV6-3 to TRBJ1-2, with 7 bases matching TRBD1. CDR1 is MNHEY, CDR2 SVGEGT, per germline. CDR3 length equals 16 residues. The CDR3 sequence: CASSDSGPTGPYGYTF. CDR3 bases: TGTGCCAGCAGTGACTCCGGTCCGACAGGGCCCTATGGCTACACCTTC.

The chain is built from TRBV7-2 and TRBJ2-5, with a tentative D call TRBD2 (6 bases). Trimming stripped 1 base from V and 9 bases from J, with 15 bases between. CDR1 is SGHTA and CDR2 is FQGNSA in the germline V gene. The CDR3 length is 14 residues. For the CDR3, the DNA is TGTGCCAGCAGCTTAGAACGGGGGTCCGGGGCCCAGTACTTC. Translated, it gives CASSLERGSGAQYF.

A word on this clone: At one of its ends the junction is not consistent with the germline gene, which may arise from a read error. The chain combines TRBV6-5 with TRBJ2-1; no definite D call. Germline V lookup: CDR1 MNHEY, CDR2 SVGAGI. The CDR3 totals 15 residues. DNA for the CDR3: TGTGCCAGCAGTGACTCACCCATACCCCAGAGAGGGCAGTTCTTC. It specifies CASSDSPIPQRGQFF.

The chain links TRBV27 to TRBJ1-6; a weak D match, TRBD1 (5 bases). The CDR3 has 15 amino acids. The V gene's germline CDR1 is MNHEY and CDR2 SMNVEV (reference sequence). Between the trimmed V and J ends, which lost 5 bases and 7 bases, there was a span of 15 bases. CDR3 coding DNA: TGTGCCAGCAGTCGTCAGGGAAATGGAAATTCACCCCTCCACTTT. Protein: CASSRQGNGNSPLHF.

This chain uses TRBV7-9 with TRBJ1-6, with D hard to call. The CDR3 is 14 amino acids. Trimming pared 5 bases from V and 10 bases from J, leaving 15 bases between. The germline V gene has CDR1 SEHNR and CDR2 FQNEAQ (reference sequence). CDR3 DNA sequence: TGTGCCAGCAGCACATCGGGGTTACGGTCACCCCTCCACTTT. This translates into CASSTSGLRSPLHF.

CDR3 DNA: TGTGCCTGGACCCTGGACAGTTACACTGAAGCTTTCTTT. Translation gives CAWTLDSYTEAFF. J is TRBJ1-1 and V is TRBV30, with D tentatively TRBD1 (6 bases). The CDR3 runs 13 residues. From germline, CDR1 is GTSNPN and CDR2 SVGIG (reference sequence). The germline V and J ends were trimmed by 4 bases and 3 bases, with 12 bases remaining between them.

The V call is TRBV13, the J call TRBJ1-2, with 7 bases aligning to TRBD1. The CDR3 is 14 amino acids. With V trimmed by 6 bases and J by 0 bases, 4 bases remained unmatched. CDR1 and CDR2 from the germline V gene are PRHDT and FYEKMQ (reference sequence). CDR3 sequence: CASRQGISNYGYTF. The DNA for the CDR3 is TGTGCCAGCAGACAGGGGATTTCTAACTATGGCTACACCTTC.

V is TRBV4-3 and J is TRBJ1-4, with no clear D. Per the germline V gene, CDR1 is LGHNA and CDR2 is YSLEER. This CDR3 region has 16 residues. Trimming removed 0 bases from V and 4 bases from J, with 12 bases in between. The CDR3 is CASSQEILRVNEKLFF. CDR3 in DNA: TGCGCCAGCAGCCAAGAGATATTGCGTGTTAATGAAAAACTGTTTTTT.

The V gene is TRBV25-1, the J gene TRBJ2-2, with 11 bases fitting TRBD2. The CDR3 has 18 residues. Trimming cost V 7 bases and J 6 bases; bases outside gene matches: 16. CDR1 is MGHDK, CDR2 SYGVNS, per germline. The CDR3 loop is CASTGGLAGGLWPGELFF. CDR3 coding DNA: TGTGCCAGCACCGGGGGGCTAGCGGGAGGATTGTGGCCCGGGGAGCTGTTTTTT.

CDR3 bases: TGTGCCAGCAGTCCCCAGGGGGCCCCGCTAGCCAAAAACATTCAGTACTTC. It translates to CASSPQGAPLAKNIQYF. The gene calls are TRBV28 and TRBJ2-4, with TRBD1 identical over 8 bases. The trim removed 5 bases at V and 0 bases at J, leaving 9 bases unmatched. This CDR3 region has 17 residues. CDR1 and CDR2 (germline): MDHEN, SYDVKM.

J is TRBJ2-2 and V is TRBV5-1; 10 nucleotides agree with TRBD1. The CDR3 length is 16 residues. The germline V gene encodes CDR1 SGHRS and CDR2 YFSETQ. The ends lost 3 bases at V and 1 base at J; junction bases unmatched: 3. CDR3 amino acids: CASSSRDRGNTGELFF. The CDR3 DNA reads TGCGCCAGCAGCTCCCGGGACAGGGGGAACACCGGGGAGCTGTTTTTT.

J is TRBJ1-6 and V is TRBV14; TRBD1 matches at 7 bases. The CDR3 spans 17 residues. Germline CDR1 reads SGHDN; CDR2 reads FVKESK. V lost 1 base to trimming and J lost 9 bases; unmatched junction nucleotides: 12. CDR3 coding DNA: TGTGCCAGCAGCCAAGTTGCAGGGGGGCAGGGGGGTTCACCCCTCCACTTT. Translated, it gives CASSQVAGGQGGSPLHF.

This clone was seen only once. V gene TRBV15 combines with J gene TRBJ1-5, with D maybe TRBD1 (5 bases). The germline V and J ends were trimmed by 1 base and 6 bases, with 16 bases remaining between them. The CDR3 sequence is 16 residues long. CDR1 is LNHNV, CDR2 YYDKDF, per germline (reference sequence). CDR3: CATSRGPAGRAQPQHF. The CDR3 DNA sequence: TGTGCCACCAGCAGAGGACCTGCAGGGAGGGCTCAGCCCCAGCATTTT.

This clone occurred once. This chain links TRBV6-6 with TRBJ1-2; D is unclear. Germline CDR1 and CDR2: MNHNY and SVGAGI (reference sequence). Trimming pared 6 bases from V and 3 bases from J, leaving 11 bases between. This CDR3 comprises 13 residues. CDR3 in amino acids: CASRKESDYGYTF. CDR3 DNA sequence: TGTGCCAGCAGAAAAGAGTCCGACTATGGCTACACCTTC.

The count of this clone is one. V is TRBV6-2 or TRBV6-3 and J is TRBJ1-2; D remains unclear. V shed 2 bases and J shed 4 bases, with 14 bases lying between them. The CDR3 has 15 residues. CDR1 is MNHEY, CDR2 SVGEGT, per germline. This CDR3 reads CASSYDYGVAYGYTF. CDR3 sequence (DNA): TGTGCCAGCAGTTACGACTACGGTGTAGCCTATGGCTACACCTTC.

V is TRBV2 and J is TRBJ1-4, with 11 positions matching TRBD1. The trim removed 8 bases at V and 7 bases at J, leaving 15 bases unmatched. The germline gives CDR1 SNHLY, CDR2 FYNNEI. The CDR3 totals 17 residues. The CDR3 loop reads CASQRGGDRGAGEKLFF. The CDR3, as DNA: TGTGCCAGCCAGCGTGGCGGGGACAGGGGGGCAGGTGAAAAACTGTTTTTT.

The V call is TRBV19, the J call TRBJ2-1; the match to TRBD2 covers 8 bases. Germline values: CDR1 LNHDA, CDR2 SQIVND (reference sequence). J gave up 10 bases and V 4 bases, and 9 bases lay outside the gene matches. The CDR3 sequence is 14 residues long. CDR3 coding DNA: TGTGCCAGTAGTAACGCGGGAGGTGTGGAGGAGCAGTTCTTC. It encodes CASSNAGGVEEQFF.

This clone came up a few times. The chain is built from TRBV10-2 and TRBJ1-1; D unresolved. The length of the CDR3 is 12 residues. Trimming removed 5 bases from V and 6 bases from J, with 10 bases in between. Germline CDR1 is WSHSY and CDR2 is SAAADI. CDR3: CASSRLRAEAFF. The CDR3 nucleotides are TGCGCCAGCAGTCGCCTTCGCGCTGAAGCTTTCTTT.

This sequence joins TRBV25-1 and TRBJ1-2; D perhaps matches TRBD1 (5 bases). There are 12 residues in the CDR3. The germline gives CDR1 MGHDK, CDR2 SYGVNS. V lost 8 bases, J lost 6 bases, and 13 bases lay in between. CDR3 loop: CASRRDSDGYTF. In DNA, the CDR3 is TGTGCCAGCCGCAGGGATTCGGATGGCTACACCTTC.